This T cell receptor (beta chain) was recovered during a study of cytomegalovirus exposure and HLA in healthy donors. Whole-study findings and limits: Looking again later, the authors saw that most CMV-associated TCR beta chains seemed HLA-restricted. An ancestry cluster, one associated with Asian ancestry, reportedly showed fewer N-insertions than the approximately 700-donor mean in a later analysis.

Germline V lookup: CDR1 ENHRY, CDR2 SYGVKD. This CDR3 is 14 amino acids long. The J segment lost 5 bases and the V segment lost 10 bases, leaving 11 bases of the junction unmatched. The study ran its PCR with 60 Vbeta and 13 Jbeta primers. The method was immunoSEQ multiplex PCR; TCRdb's version includes in-frame clones alone and lacks a portion of them. The table shows about 200,000 clones, with approximately 70% occurring only once. This clone turned up a few times. The antigen is unknown. The clonotype was recovered from a woman under 40 in good health and CMV-seronegative. The sample comprised PBMCs. The rearrangement uses TRBV10-3 and TRBJ2-3, with 8 bases identical to TRBD2. CDR3 protein: CASSPGLEKDTQYF. The CDR3 coding sequence is TGTGCCAGTTCTCCGGGACTAGAAAAAGATACGCAGTATTTT.